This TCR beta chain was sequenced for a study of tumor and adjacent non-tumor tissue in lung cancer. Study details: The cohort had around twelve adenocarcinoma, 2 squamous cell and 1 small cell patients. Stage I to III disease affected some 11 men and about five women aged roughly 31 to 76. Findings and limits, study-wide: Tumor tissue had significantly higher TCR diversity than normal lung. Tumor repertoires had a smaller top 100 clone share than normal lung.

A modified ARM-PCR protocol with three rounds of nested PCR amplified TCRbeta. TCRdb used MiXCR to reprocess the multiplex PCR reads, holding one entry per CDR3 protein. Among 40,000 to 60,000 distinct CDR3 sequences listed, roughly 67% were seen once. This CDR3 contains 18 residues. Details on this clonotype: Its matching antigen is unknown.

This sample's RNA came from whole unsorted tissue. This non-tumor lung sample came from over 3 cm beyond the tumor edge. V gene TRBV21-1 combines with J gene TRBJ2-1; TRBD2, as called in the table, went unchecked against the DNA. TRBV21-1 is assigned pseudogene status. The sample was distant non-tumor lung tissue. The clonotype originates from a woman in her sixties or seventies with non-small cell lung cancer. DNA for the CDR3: TGTGCCAGCAGCAAGGCACAGGGTTCGACTAGCGGACGGGGTGAGCAGTTCTTC. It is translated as CASSKAQGSTSGRGEQFF.